The 29 T cell receptor beta chains reported below all come from one sample, sequenced in a study of T-cell memory formation after mild COVID-19. A single record per CDR3 protein comes from TCRdb applying MiXCR to the 5' RACE reads. This table holds a few hundred thousand distinct CDR3 sequences, approximately 9% found once. The specimen sequenced was PBMCs or a T cell subset sorted from them (not recorded which). The source of these receptors is a man aged 18-30 years who had mild COVID-19 (a few samples of this study predate the infection). Cell type and time point are not known.

Ten or more counts support this clonotype. The chain couples TRBV7-8 to TRBJ1-1; D gene uncertain. Germline CDR1 reads SGHVS; CDR2 reads FQNEAQ. The ends were cut back, 1 base at V and 0 bases at J, with 24 bases in the middle. This CDR3 is built from 20 residues. CDR3 sequence (DNA): TGTGCCAGCAGCTTAGGCAGTATTTCGTGGACCCGATTAGTGAACACTGAAGCTTTCTTT. It yields the protein CASSLGSISWTRLVNTEAFF.

V and J are TRBV4-1 and TRBJ2-1; the D call may be TRBD1 or TRBD2 (5 bases each). CDR3 length: 17 residues. The V end lost 1 base, the J end lost 0 bases, and 13 bases lay between the germline ends. Germline CDR1 is MGHRA and CDR2 is YSYEKL. This chain's CDR3 is CASSQAGTGSSYNEQFF. DNA for the CDR3: TGCGCCAGCAGCCAAGCGGGGACGGGAAGCTCCTACAATGAGCAGTTCTTC.

V gene TRBV12-3 or TRBV12-4 combines with J gene TRBJ2-3; 7 positions agree with TRBD2. Unmatched junction bases numbered 7, after V lost 5 bases and J lost 5 bases. The CDR3 loop spans 14 amino acids. In nucleotides, the CDR3 is TGTGCCAGCAGTCCTCGGGACTACGGAGATACGCAGTATTTT. Translated: CASSPRDYGDTQYF.

CDR3 sequence: CASRFRQVTNTEAFF. The CDR3 DNA follows: TGTGCCAGCAGGTTCCGACAGGTAACAAACACTGAAGCTTTCTTT. This sequence joins TRBV7-2 and TRBJ1-1; tentative D call: TRBD1 (6 bases). Germline CDR1 and CDR2: SGHTA and FQGNSA. V lost 6 bases and J lost 2, with 16 bases in between. This CDR3 has 15 amino acids.

This clonotype was counted at least ten times. This chain links TRBV10-3 with TRBJ2-5, with TRBD1 matching 12 bases. This CDR3 contains 14 residues. The V gene's germline CDR1 is ENHRY and CDR2 SYGVKD. J gave up 5 bases and V 6 bases, and 4 bases lay outside the gene matches. CDR3 region: CAIRGQGARETQYF. The CDR3 DNA is TGTGCCATCAGGGGACAGGGGGCGCGGGAGACCCAGTACTTC.

Only a few counts were recorded for this clonotype. V is TRBV9 and J is TRBJ1-1, with 8 positions matching TRBD1. Germline CDR1 is SGDLS and CDR2 is YYNGEE. J was trimmed by 0 bases and V by 4 bases; bases with no gene match: 8. The CDR3 consists of 16 residues. For the CDR3, the DNA is TGTGCCAGCAGCCCTCGGACAGGGACAATGAACACTGAAGCTTTCTTT. Residues: CASSPRTGTMNTEAFF.

This sequence joins TRBV5-1 and TRBJ1-1; TRBD1 is a possible D gene (6 bases). CDR3 length: 16 amino acids. Trimming cost V 5 bases and J 1 base, with 18 bases left between them. The germline CDR1 and CDR2 sequences are SGHRS and YFSETQ. For the CDR3, the DNA is TGCGCCAGCAGGAGGGAGGACGGGGGGCCGAACACTGAAGCTTTCTTT. This encodes CASRREDGGPNTEAFF. Based on the CDR3 plus reference TRBV5-1 and TRBJ1-1, the full variable domain is KAGVTQTPRYLIKTRGQQVTLSCSPISGHRSVSWYQQTPGQGLQFLFEYFSETQRNKGNFPGRFSGRQFSNSRSEMNVSTLELGDSALYLCASRREDGGPNTEAFFGQGTRLTVV.

This clonotype was counted many times. The chain couples TRBV7-6 to TRBJ2-5; D uncertain. This CDR3 comprises 12 residues. Trimming left V 4 bases short and J 5 bases short, with 8 bases between. The germline V gene has CDR1 SGHVS and CDR2 FNYEAQ. CDR3: CASSSLSETQYF. The CDR3 DNA reads as TGTGCCAGCAGCTCTCTCTCGGAGACCCAGTACTTC.

The table lists this clonotype with many counts. The chain employs TRBV14 and TRBJ2-3; D call uncertain. CDR3 length: 15 residues. Trimming took off 2 bases at V and 1 base at J, with 10 bases between the two ends. Germline loops: CDR1 SGHDN, CDR2 FVKESK. The CDR3 DNA is TGTGCCAGCAGCCAATTTGGGCAGCGCACAGATACGCAGTATTTT. Protein: CASSQFGQRTDTQYF.

This clonotype was detected a few times. The chain links TRBV12-3 or TRBV12-4 to TRBJ1-4; tentative D call: TRBD1 (5 bases). Trimming pared 6 bases from V and 12 bases from J, leaving 17 bases between. The CDR3 is 13 amino acids. CDR3 sequence reads: CASSKHRWDQLFF. Written as DNA, the CDR3 is TGTGCCAGCAGCAAACACCGGTGGGACCAACTGTTTTTT.

There are many counts of this clonotype. V is TRBV27 and J is TRBJ2-1; no clear D gene. The V and J ends lost 6 bases and 2 bases respectively, with 5 bases between them. Germline V gene data show CDR1 as MNHEY and CDR2 as SMNVEV (reference sequence). The CDR3 spans 12 residues. CDR3 sequence (DNA): TGTGCCAGCAGCCGTCCCTACAATGAGCAGTTCTTC. It encodes CASSRPYNEQFF.

The chain carries TRBV7-8 and TRBJ2-1; 7 bases are a match to TRBD2. V shed 5 bases, J shed 3 bases, and the junction held 4 bases outside the gene matches. CDR3 length: 14 amino acids. CDR1 and CDR2 (germline): SGHVS, FQNEAQ. In DNA form, the CDR3 reads TGTGCCAGCAGCATCCGGACTAGCTACAATGAGCAGTTCTTC. Amino acid sequence: CASSIRTSYNEQFF.

The CDR3 nucleotides are TGTGCCAGCAGCTTATTACGGGGACCTTATAGCAATCAGCCCCAGCATTTT. This codes for CASSLLRGPYSNQPQHF. The gene calls are TRBV7-2 and TRBJ1-5, with D maybe TRBD1 (5 bases). The CDR3 spans 17 residues. Trimming left V 2 bases short and J 0 bases short, with 14 bases between. The germline V gene has CDR1 SGHTA and CDR2 FQGNSA.

This clonotype was recorded at least ten times. The rearrangement joins TRBV20-1 to TRBJ2-4; maybe TRBD1 (5 bases). Per the germline V gene, CDR1 is DFQATT and CDR2 is SNEGSKA (reference sequence). This CDR3 spans 15 amino acids. With 0 bases removed from V and 4 bases from J, the gap between germline ends came to 13 bases. CDR3 nucleotides: TGCAGTGCTAGAGATCTGGAGACAGCTAAAAACATTCAGTACTTC. It translates to CSARDLETAKNIQYF.

The table lists this clonotype with a few counts. The rearrangement joins TRBV10-3 to TRBJ1-3, with D possibly TRBD1 on 6 matching bases. Germline CDR1 ENHRY, CDR2 SYGVKD. The V end was cut by 6 bases, the J end by 0 bases, with 6 bases between. The CDR3 is 13 amino acids. CDR3 residues: CAIRQGSGNTIYF. CDR3 coding DNA: TGTGCCATCAGACAGGGCTCTGGAAACACCATATATTTT.

The rearrangement links TRBV4-2 to TRBJ2-5, with TRBD2 as a possible D gene (6 bases). This CDR3 is 13 amino acids long. V was pared by 4 bases and J by 5 bases, with 11 bases between. The germline gives CDR1 LGHNA, CDR2 YNFKEQ. As DNA, the CDR3 is TGTGCCAGCAGCCCCCTCGGGAGTGAGACCCAGTACTTC. Protein: CASSPLGSETQYF.

In this sample, this clonotype turned up a few times. V is TRBV7-9 and J is TRBJ2-5, with TRBD2 matching over 10 bases. The V gene end was trimmed by 3 bases and the J gene end by 5 bases; junction bases not matched to a gene: 3. From germline, CDR1 is SEHNR and CDR2 FQNEAQ (reference sequence). The CDR3 consists of 14 residues. CDR3 loop: CASSLLAGDETQYF. The DNA for the CDR3 is TGTGCCAGCAGCTTGCTAGCGGGGGACGAGACCCAGTACTTC.

This chain links TRBV5-1 with TRBJ1-4, with 10 bases that match TRBD1. CDR3 size: 15 residues. Looked up from germline, CDR1 is SGHRS and CDR2 is YFSETQ. Germline trimming cut 0 bases from V and 8 bases from J; bases unmatched to any gene: 4. In DNA form, the CDR3 reads TGCGCCAGCAGCTTGGGCGGGACAGGGGAAGAAAAACTGTTTTTT. It translates to CASSLGGTGEEKLFF.

This clonotype was counted a few times. The CDR3 region has the DNA TGCAGCATGACAGGAGCCGGTATCGATACGCAGTATTTT. Translating gives CSMTGAGIDTQYF. The rearrangement joins TRBV29-1 to TRBJ2-3; D possibly corresponds to TRBD1 (6 bases). The germline V gene has CDR1 SQVTM and CDR2 ANQGSEA. The CDR3 consists of 13 residues. V was shortened by 8 bases and J by 6 bases, with 18 bases between the two germline ends.

The sample holds a few counts of this clonotype. The V gene is TRBV9, the J gene TRBJ2-2; D unclear. The CDR3 has 11 amino acids. Trimming took off 3 bases at V and 9 bases at J, with 6 bases between the two ends. The germline gives CDR1 SGDLS, CDR2 YYNGEE. The CDR3 spells CASSAEWELFF. The CDR3 bases are TGTGCCAGCAGCGCCGAGTGGGAGCTGTTTTTT.

The CDR3 DNA follows: TGTGCCAGCAGTCAACAGGGTGTTGGGCAAGAGACCCAGTACTTC. This codes for CASSQQGVGQETQYF. The V and J genes are TRBV3-1 and TRBJ2-5, with D perhaps matching TRBD1 (6 bases). The CDR3 has 15 residues. Germline CDR1 is LGHDT and CDR2 is YNNKEL (reference sequence). Trimming removed 6 bases at V and 2 bases at J, with 16 bases between.

V is TRBV6-2 or TRBV6-3 and J is TRBJ2-5; D might be TRBD2 (6 bases). This CDR3 has 16 amino acids. V lost 6 bases and J 5 bases, leaving 22 bases between the germline ends. CDR1 is MNHEY, CDR2 SVGEGT, per germline. The CDR3 nucleotides are TGTGCCAGCAGCACCCCGGCGGGACTCCAGGGCGAGACCCAGTACTTC. Its translation is CASSTPAGLQGETQYF.

The rearrangement joins TRBV6-5 to TRBJ1-4; D uncertain. Germline-derived CDR1 and CDR2 are MNHEY and SVGAGI. V gave up 4 bases and J gave up 8 bases, with 11 bases separating them. The CDR3 consists of 13 residues. The CDR3 DNA reads as TGTGCCAGCAGTTCTAGGTCAGCAGAAAAACTGTTTTTT. Its protein product is CASSSRSAEKLFF.

This clonotype has more than one count but fewer than ten. The chain is built from TRBV7-2 and TRBJ2-1; 10 bases align to TRBD1. CDR1 is SGHTA and CDR2 is FQGNSA in the germline V gene. CDR3 length: 14 residues. V was pared by 3 bases and J by 6 bases, with 2 bases of the junction left unmatched. The CDR3 spells CASSFRTGGNEQFF. The CDR3 region has the DNA TGTGCCAGCAGCTTTAGGACAGGGGGCAATGAGCAGTTCTTC.

This clonotype was recorded many times. The CDR3 is CASSSTEFYEQYF. Written as DNA, the CDR3 is TGCGCCAGCAGCTCGACCGAGTTCTACGAGCAGTACTTC. This chain uses TRBV5-1 with TRBJ2-7, with D unclear. V shed 3 bases and J shed 3 bases, with 10 bases lying between them. The V gene's germline CDR1 is SGHRS and CDR2 YFSETQ. CDR3 length: 13 residues. The full variable domain, in which reference TRBV5-1 and TRBJ2-7 provide the parts outside the CDR3, is KAGVTQTPRYLIKTRGQQVTLSCSPISGHRSVSWYQQTPGQGLQFLFEYFSETQRNKGNFPGRFSGRQFSNSRSEMNVSTLELGDSALYLCASSSTEFYEQYFGPGTRLTVT.

The V gene is TRBV4-3, the J gene TRBJ2-7, with 10 nucleotides matching TRBD2. Looked up from germline, CDR1 is LGHNA and CDR2 is YSLEER. V lost 0 bases and J lost 2; bases outside the gene matches: 13. CDR3 length: 19 residues. The CDR3: CASSQDMQWGTSGAYEQYF. The CDR3 coding sequence is TGCGCCAGCAGCCAAGATATGCAGTGGGGAACTAGCGGGGCCTACGAGCAGTACTTC.

This clonotype occurred many times. The genes are TRBV7-2 and TRBJ2-3; the D is unclear. Trimming removed 11 bases from V and 1 base from J, with 10 bases in between. Germline assignment: CDR1 SGHTA and CDR2 FQGNSA. The CDR3 consists of 12 residues. DNA of the CDR3: TGTGCCGTAGCCTCGGGCACAGATACGCAGTATTTT. Protein: CAVASGTDTQYF.

Remarks on this clonotype: The CDR3 does not close with the conserved phenylalanine or tryptophan, likely indicating a read error. V usage is TRBV7-2 and J usage is TRBJ1-2; 7 bases fit TRBD1. Trimming at V came to 2 bases and at J to 2 bases, leaving 5 bases not matched to a gene. The CDR3 length is 15 residues. Germline loops: CDR1 SGHTA, CDR2 FQGNSA. CDR3 sequence (DNA): TGTGCCAGCAGCTTATTCGGACAGGAGAACTATGGCTACACCTTA. Translated, it gives CASSLFGQENYGYTL.

This clonotype turned up a few times. V is TRBV5-1 and J is TRBJ2-7, with TRBD1 matching 10 bases. V trimming: 4 bases; J trimming: 4 bases; junction bases outside the gene matches: 11. The germline V gene encodes CDR1 SGHRS and CDR2 YFSETQ. This CDR3 is built from 16 residues. The CDR3 sequence is CASSLKPGQGKYEQYF. CDR3 DNA: TGCGCCAGCAGCCTCAAACCGGGACAGGGGAAATACGAGCAGTACTTC.